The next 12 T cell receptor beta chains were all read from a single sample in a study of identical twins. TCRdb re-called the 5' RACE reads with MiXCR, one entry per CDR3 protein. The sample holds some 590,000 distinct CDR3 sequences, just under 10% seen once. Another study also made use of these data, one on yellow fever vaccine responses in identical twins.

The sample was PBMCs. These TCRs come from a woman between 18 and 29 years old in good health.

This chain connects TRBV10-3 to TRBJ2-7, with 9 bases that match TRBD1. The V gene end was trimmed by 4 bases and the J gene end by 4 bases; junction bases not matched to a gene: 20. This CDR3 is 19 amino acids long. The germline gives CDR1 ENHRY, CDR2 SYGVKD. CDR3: CAISVVSWDREASRYEQYF. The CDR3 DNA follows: TGTGCCATCAGTGTTGTCTCGTGGGACAGGGAGGCATCACGGTACGAGCAGTACTTC.

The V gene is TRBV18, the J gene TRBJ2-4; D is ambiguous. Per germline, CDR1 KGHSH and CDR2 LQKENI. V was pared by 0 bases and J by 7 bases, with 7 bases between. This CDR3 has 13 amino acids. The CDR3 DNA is TGTGCCAGCTCACCACCCCTTGGCAACATTCAGTACTTC. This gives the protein CASSPPLGNIQYF.

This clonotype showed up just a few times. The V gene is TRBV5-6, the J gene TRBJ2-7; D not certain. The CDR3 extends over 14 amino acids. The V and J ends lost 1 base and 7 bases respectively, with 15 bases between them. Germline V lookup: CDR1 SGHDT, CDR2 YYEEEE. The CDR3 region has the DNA TGTGCCAGCAGCTTGATCCAGGAAAACTGGGAGCAGTACTTC. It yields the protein CASSLIQENWEQYF.

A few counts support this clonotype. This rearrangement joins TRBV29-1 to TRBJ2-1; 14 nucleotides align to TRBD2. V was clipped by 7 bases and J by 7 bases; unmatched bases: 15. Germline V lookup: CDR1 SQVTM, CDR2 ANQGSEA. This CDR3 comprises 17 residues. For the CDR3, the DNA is TGCAGCGCCCAAGGGACTAGCGGGAGCAGCGGGTGGAATGAGCAGTTCTTC. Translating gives CSAQGTSGSSGWNEQFF.

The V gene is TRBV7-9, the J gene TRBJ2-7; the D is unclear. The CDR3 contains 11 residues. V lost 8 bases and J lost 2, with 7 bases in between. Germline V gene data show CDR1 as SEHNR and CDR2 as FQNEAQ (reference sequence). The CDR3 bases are TGTGCCAGCCCCTCACCCTACGAGCAGTACTTC. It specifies CASPSPYEQYF.

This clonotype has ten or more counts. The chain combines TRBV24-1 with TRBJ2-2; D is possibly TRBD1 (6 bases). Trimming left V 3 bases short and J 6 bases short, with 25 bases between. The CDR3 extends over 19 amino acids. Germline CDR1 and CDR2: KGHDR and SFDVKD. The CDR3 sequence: CATSDPDGSDVQGPGELFF. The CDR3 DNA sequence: TGTGCCACCAGTGATCCAGACGGCTCTGATGTACAGGGCCCCGGGGAGCTGTTTTTT.

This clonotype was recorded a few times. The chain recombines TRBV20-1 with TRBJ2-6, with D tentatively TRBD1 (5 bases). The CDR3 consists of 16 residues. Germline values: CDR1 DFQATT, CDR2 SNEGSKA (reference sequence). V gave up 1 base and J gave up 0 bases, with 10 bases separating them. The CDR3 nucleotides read TGCAGTGCTAGAGCAGGGCACAGCTCTGGGGCCAACGTCCTGACTTTC. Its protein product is CSARAGHSSGANVLTF.

CDR3 loop: CASSQVGQGGYNEQFF. The CDR3 DNA is TGTGCCAGCAGCCAAGTCGGGCAGGGAGGATACAATGAGCAGTTCTTC. The chain couples TRBV4-2 to TRBJ2-1; perhaps TRBD2 as D (6 bases). The CDR3 has 16 residues. Germline CDR1 is LGHNA and CDR2 is YNFKEQ. With 1 base removed from V and 4 bases from J, the gap between germline ends came to 14 bases.

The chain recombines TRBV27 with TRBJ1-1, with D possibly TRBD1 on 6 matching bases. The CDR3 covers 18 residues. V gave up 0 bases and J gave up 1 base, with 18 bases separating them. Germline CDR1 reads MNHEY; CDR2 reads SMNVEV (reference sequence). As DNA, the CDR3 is TGTGCCAGCAGTTTATCGTGGCTTCTTACAGGGCGGAACACTGAAGCTTTCTTT. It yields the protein CASSLSWLLTGRNTEAFF.

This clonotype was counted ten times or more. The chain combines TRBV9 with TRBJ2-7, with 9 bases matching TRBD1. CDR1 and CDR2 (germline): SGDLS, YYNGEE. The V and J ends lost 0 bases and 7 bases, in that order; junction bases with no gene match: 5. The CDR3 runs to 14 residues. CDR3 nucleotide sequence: TGTGCCAGCAGCGTAGAACAGGGGGCAGGGGAGCAGTACTTC. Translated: CASSVEQGAGEQYF. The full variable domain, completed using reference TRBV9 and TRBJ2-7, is DSGVTQTPKHLITATGQRVTLRCSPRSGDLSVYWYQQSLDQGLQFLIQYYNGEERAKGNILERFSAQQFPDLHSELNLSSLELGDSALYFCASSVEQGAGEQYFGPGTRLTVT.

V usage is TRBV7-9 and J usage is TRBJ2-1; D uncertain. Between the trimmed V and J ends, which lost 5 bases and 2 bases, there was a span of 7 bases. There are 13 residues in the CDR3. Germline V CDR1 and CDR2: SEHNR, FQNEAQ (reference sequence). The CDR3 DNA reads TGTGCCAGCAGCCCATTCCCCTACAATGAGCAGTTCTTC. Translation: CASSPFPYNEQFF.

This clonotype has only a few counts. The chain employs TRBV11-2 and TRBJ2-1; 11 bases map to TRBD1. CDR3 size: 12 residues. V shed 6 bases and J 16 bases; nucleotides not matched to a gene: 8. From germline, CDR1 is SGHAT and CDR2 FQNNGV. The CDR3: CASSRTGGLLFF. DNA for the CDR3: TGTGCCAGCAGTAGGACAGGGGGCCTTTTATTCTTC.